This TCR beta chain was sequenced during a study of beta chain features in type 1 diabetes. In the study overall: Sorted cell examination encompassed 85 million to 140 million cells across all samples.

V was trimmed by 2 bases and J by 6 bases, leaving 16 bases between them. CDR3 length: 15 residues. The germline V gene encodes CDR1 SGHTA and CDR2 FQGNSA. With respect to this clone: Its specificity is unknown.

Study-level results: Although PCR might favor shorter templates, it would do so equally in patients and controls. Moderately but significantly shorter TCRB CDR3s were found in Type 1 diabetes patients in all four CD4+ subsets.

Reverse transcription of all isolated RNA meant that expressed TCRB transcripts were sequenced. Measured with immunoSEQ multiplex PCR; TCRdb has only the in-frame clones, and not every one. The table shows around 140,000 clones, with around 9% occurring only once. The V gene is TRBV7-2, the J gene TRBJ2-5; a weak D match, TRBD2 (5 bases). This clonotype was obtained from a man younger than 40 with type 1 diabetes. Sequencing input: central memory CD4+ T cells from blood. CDR3 sequence: CASSLSLAHEQTQYF. The CDR3 region has the DNA TGTGCCAGCAGCTTATCTCTAGCCCATGAGCAGACCCAGTACTTC.